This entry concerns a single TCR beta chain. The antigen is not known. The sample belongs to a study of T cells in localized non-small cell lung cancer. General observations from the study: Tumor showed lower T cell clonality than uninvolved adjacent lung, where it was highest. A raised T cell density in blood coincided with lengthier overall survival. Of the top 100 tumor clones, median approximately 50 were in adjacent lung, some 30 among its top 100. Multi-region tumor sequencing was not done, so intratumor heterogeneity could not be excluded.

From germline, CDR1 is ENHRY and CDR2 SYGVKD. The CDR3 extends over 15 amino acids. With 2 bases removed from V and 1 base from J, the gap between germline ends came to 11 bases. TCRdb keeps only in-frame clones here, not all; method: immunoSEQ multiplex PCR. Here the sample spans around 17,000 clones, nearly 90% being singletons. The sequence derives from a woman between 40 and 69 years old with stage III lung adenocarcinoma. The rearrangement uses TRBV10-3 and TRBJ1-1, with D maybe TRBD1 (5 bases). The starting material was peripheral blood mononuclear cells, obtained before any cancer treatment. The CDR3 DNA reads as TGTGCCATCAGTGAGCTGGGGAGGGGGAACACTGAAGCTTTCTTT. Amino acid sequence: CAISELGRGNTEAFF.